Sequencing of this T cell receptor (beta chain) was carried out in a study of control samples from healthy donors and cancer patients. TCRdb keeps only in-frame clones here, not all; method: immunoSEQ multiplex PCR. The table has 230,000 or so clones, just under 95% seen once; the top ten hold approximately 1.5%. The V gene's germline CDR1 is LGHDT and CDR2 YNNKEL (reference sequence). V was clipped by 0 bases and J by 8 bases, with 11 bases between them. The CDR3 contains 13 residues. This sequence was found in a man in his forties or fifties in good health. The rearrangement uses TRBV3-1 (or the pseudogene TRBV3-2) and TRBJ2-7; D may match TRBD1 or TRBD2 (5 bases each). The sample consisted of blood. CDR3 DNA: TGTGCCAGCAGCCAAGATCTGGGGGTCCAGCAGTACGTC. Translating it yields CASSQDLGVQQYV.